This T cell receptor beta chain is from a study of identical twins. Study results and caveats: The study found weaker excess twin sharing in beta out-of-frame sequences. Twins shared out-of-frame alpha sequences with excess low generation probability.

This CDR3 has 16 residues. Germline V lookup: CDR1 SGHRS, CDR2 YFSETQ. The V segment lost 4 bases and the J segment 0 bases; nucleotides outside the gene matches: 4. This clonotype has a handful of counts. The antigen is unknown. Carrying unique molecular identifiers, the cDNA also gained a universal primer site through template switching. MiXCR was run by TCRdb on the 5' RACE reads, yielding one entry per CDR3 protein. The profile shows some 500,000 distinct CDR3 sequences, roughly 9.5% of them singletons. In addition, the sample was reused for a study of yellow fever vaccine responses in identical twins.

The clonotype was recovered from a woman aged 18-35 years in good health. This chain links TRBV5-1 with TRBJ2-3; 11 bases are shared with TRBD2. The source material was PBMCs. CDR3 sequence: CASSQGLADSTDTQYF. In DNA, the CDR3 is TGCGCCAGCAGCCAGGGACTAGCGGATAGCACAGATACGCAGTATTTT.